This T cell receptor beta chain originates from a study of PD-1 blockade in classical Hodgkin lymphoma (dated by TCRdb to the early 2020s). About the study as a whole: Nivolumab dosing was 3 mg/kg intravenously every 2 weeks, continuing until either disease progression or unacceptable toxicity. A peripheral blood immune signature of response to PD-1 blockade in classical Hodgkin lymphoma was defined using TCR beta sequencing and CyTOF. Broader findings and caveats from the paper: A significant rise by C4D1 was seen in CD4+ but not CD8+ TCR diversity (p=0.0027 vs p=0.16), with the rise being most apparent in complete responders (p=0.02). The study was limited to a single clinical trial cohort, and causes of repertoire differences, possibly disease activity or prior therapy, remained undefined. Trial patients with a complete response had baseline diversity similar to that of newly diagnosed patients, while partial responders and progressors had significantly lower diversity. Diversity was lower in patients who began nivolumab less than 1 year after ASCT, so these patients were left out of later analyses to avoid confounding by immune reconstitution. Baseline TCR diversity was reported to be lower in newly diagnosed patients than in healthy donors, and even lower in relapsed/refractory patients.

The sample's time point label is to be understood as: cycle 4 day 1 (C4D1), after less than 7 weeks of nivolumab. Every trial patient had relapsed after autologous stem cell transplantation, and cohorts A, B and C differed in prior brentuximab vedotin exposure. The trial cohort was composed of about 53 patients with relapsed/refractory classical Hodgkin lymphoma, for whom complete response, partial response or progressive disease was recorded as best overall response. In the multi-cohort phase II CheckMate 205 trial, trial patients received single-agent nivolumab. An independent review committee assessed best overall response by applying the 2007 International Working Group response criteria. PBMCs from the trial were collected at three points: immediately before nivolumab initiation (C1D1), and during therapy at cycle 2 day 1 and cycle 4 day 1. Peripheral blood was collected in 8 mL Vacutainer Cell Preparation Tubes, from which PBMCs were isolated by centrifugation and then cryopreserved.

The Qiagen DNeasy kit was used to extract genomic DNA from unsorted PBMCs and from the negatively selected CD4+ and CD8+ fractions. TCR beta CDR3 regions were amplified by immunoSEQ multiplex PCR using primers annealing to V and J segments. A synthetic immune receptor repertoire was used to minimize amplification bias, and any residual bias was removed computationally once sequencing was done. As for how the authors treated the data: Repertoire diversity was quantified as the Shannon entropy index using custom Python scripts. The unsorted, CD4+ and CD8+ repertoires were each analyzed separately, with the exception of combined analyses, where CD4+ and CD8+ sequences were merged in silico. A clone was considered expanded if an increase in frequency of at least 2-fold after treatment relative to C1D1 was found, and a pseudocount of 0.5 was applied to clones undetected at baseline. Clones with 0 or 1 copy at C1D1 were defined as singleton clones, while clones with 2 or more copies were defined as non-singleton clones. Clones expanded in unsorted samples were assigned a CD4+, CD8+ or unknown annotation through matching of protein sequences in sorted samples from the same patient. Diversity changes from C1D1 to C4D1 were tested in paired samples using Wilcoxon tests. TCRdb retrieved this table from immuneACCESS and kept in-frame rearrangements only. Not all clones are present; in checked studies, unresolved V genes account for under half, and no reason is known for the remainder. D and trimming were read from the DNA, whereas the V and J calls and clone size are those reported in that table. The sample data list approximately 110,000 clones, and more than 70% of these were observed just once. Roughly 20% of the sample comes from the top ten.

The CDR3 has 16 amino acids, counting the end cysteine and phenylalanine. Of all the DNA, just the CDR3 is kept, 48 bases in frame from base 1. CDR1 LNHDA and CDR2 SQIVND were looked up in the germline V gene (reference sequence). Clipping removes 6 bases from V and 4 bases from J, with 10 as the unmatched junction base count. Remarks on this clone: What antigen it recognizes has not been identified. Per-nucleotide qualities are absent, and no much larger clonotype sits a single base away.

Sequences were derived from peripheral blood mononuclear cells (PBMCs), sampled before the fourth cycle of nivolumab. Rearrangement joined TRBV19 to TRBJ1-2; TRBD1 aligns with 11 central bases. The source is a human donor with classical Hodgkin lymphoma. The CDR3 here reads CASSGGTGGTGYGYTF. The DNA sequence is TGTGCCAGTAGCGGAGGGACAGGGGGAACAGGCTATGGCTACACCTTC.